This T cell receptor beta chain was sequenced in a study of control samples from healthy donors and cancer patients. The table came from immunoSEQ multiplex PCR; TCRdb's copy has only in-frame clones and leaves some out. The table has 95,000 to 150,000 clones, about 88% seen once; the top ten hold around 1.8%. This clone was observed once. CDR3 length: 18 residues. With V trimmed by 5 bases and J by 5 bases, 16 bases remained unmatched. Germline CDR1 and CDR2: SGHTA and FQGNSA. Sequenced: blood. The receptor was isolated from a man in his late teens or twenties in good health. The chain recombines TRBV7-2 with TRBJ2-5; 11 bases align to TRBD2. In DNA, the CDR3 is TGTGCCAGCAGCGGAAAGGGACTAGCGGCCATGGCGGGGGAGACCCAGTACTTC. It codes for CASSGKGLAAMAGETQYF.